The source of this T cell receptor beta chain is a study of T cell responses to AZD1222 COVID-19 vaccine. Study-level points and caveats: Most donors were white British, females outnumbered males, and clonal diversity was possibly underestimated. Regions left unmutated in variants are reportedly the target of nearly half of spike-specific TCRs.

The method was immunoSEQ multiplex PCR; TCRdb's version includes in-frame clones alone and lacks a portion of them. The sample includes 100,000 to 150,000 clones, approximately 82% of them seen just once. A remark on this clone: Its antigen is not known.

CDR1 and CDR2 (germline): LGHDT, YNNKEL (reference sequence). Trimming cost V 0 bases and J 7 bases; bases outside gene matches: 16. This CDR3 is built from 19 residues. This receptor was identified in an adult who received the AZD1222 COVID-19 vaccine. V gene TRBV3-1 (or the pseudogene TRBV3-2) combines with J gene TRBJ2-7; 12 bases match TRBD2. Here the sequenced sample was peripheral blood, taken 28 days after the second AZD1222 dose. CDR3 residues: CASSQDSASGGARSREQYF. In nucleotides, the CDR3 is TGTGCCAGCAGCCAAGATAGTGCTAGCGGGGGGGCTCGGAGTCGGGAGCAGTACTTC.